A single sample gave rise to the 9 T cell receptor beta chains below, sequenced in a study of tumor-infiltrating lymphocytes in primary liver carcinoma (dated by TCRdb to about 2017). Total RNA and DNA were co-extracted from around 18-30 mg of bulk tissue with the AllPrep DNA/RNA mini kit, without cell sorting. The listed sequencing device is Illumina HiSeq 2500. TCRbeta-specific cDNA was reverse-transcribed from 500 ng total RNA using a constant-region primer and ProtoScript II reverse transcriptase. Three nested multiplex PCR rounds, following a slightly modified ARM-PCR procedure, were used to build the TCRbeta libraries. Each of the first two PCR rounds ran for about 11 cycles using multiplex TRBV1-TRBV30 forward primers together with a Cbeta reverse primer. TCRdb took the public reads, trimmed them with fastp at Q25, ran MiXCR for clone calling and kept in-frame beta chains. Here each entry gathers all rows of one CDR3 protein and keeps the most common genes and DNA. The sample table contains 80,000 to 100,000 distinct CDR3 sequences; only one count was recorded for around 70% of them. The ten largest account for about 27% of the sample.

The sample consisted of tumor-adjacent normal liver tissue. The receptor source for this set is a middle-aged man with primary liver carcinoma and hepatitis B virus infection.

Ten or more counts support this clonotype. A read error may explain this, as a much larger clone is one base away. The chain joins TRBV13 to TRBJ2-3; possible D gene TRBD1, 7 bases. The germline V and J ends were trimmed by 3 bases and 8 bases, with 18 bases remaining between them. The germline V gene has CDR1 PRHDT and CDR2 FYEKMQ (reference sequence). The CDR3 contains 15 residues. The DNA for the CDR3 is TGTGCCAGCAGCTTGGGACAGAGGTACGGGGGTACGCAGTATTTT. Translated: CASSLGQRYGGTQYF.

This clonotype was found many times. This chain joins TRBV6-1 and TRBJ2-1; D is ambiguous. Germline values: CDR1 MNHNS, CDR2 SASEGT. The CDR3 runs 12 residues. The V end lost 10 bases, the J end lost 1 base, and 8 bases lay between the germline ends. The chain's CDR3 is CATSESYNEQFF. CDR3 sequence (DNA): TGTGCCACTAGTGAGTCCTACAATGAGCAGTTCTTC.

V usage is TRBV6-1 and J usage is TRBJ2-2; maybe TRBD2 (5 bases). The CDR3 length is 14 residues. V was clipped by 8 bases and J by 7 bases, with 17 bases between them. Per the germline V gene, CDR1 is MNHNS and CDR2 is SASEGT. For the CDR3, the DNA is TGTGCCAGCGGGGTGAGGGAAGTAATCGGGGAGCTGTTTTTT. Translating it yields CASGVREVIGELFF.

A word on this clonotype: A much larger clonotype is one base distant, so this may be a read error. J is TRBJ2-3 and V is TRBV5-5; D uncertain. The CDR3 sequence is 11 residues long. Trimming took 5 bases from V and 8 from J, leaving 9 bases between them. CDR1 and CDR2 (germline): SGHKS, YYEKEE (reference sequence). This CDR3 reads CASSLKGTQYF. In DNA form, the CDR3 reads TGTGCCAGCAGTTTAAAGGGTACGCAGTATTTT. Full variable domain (rest looked up from reference TRBV5-5 and TRBJ2-3): DAGVTQSPTHLIKTRGQQVTLRCSPISGHKSVSWYQQVLGQGPQFIFQYYEKEERGRGNFPDRFSARQFPNYSSELNVNALLLGDSALYLCASSLKGTQYFGPGTRLTVL.

This clonotype was recorded a few times. A much larger clonotype is one base distant, so this may be a read error. DNA for the CDR3: TGCAGCGTCCACCTTCGACTAGCGGACTACAATGGGCAGTTCTTC. Its translation: CSVHLRLADYNGQFF. The rearrangement joins TRBV29-1 to TRBJ2-1; TRBD2 agrees at 9 bases. Germline V gene lookup returns CDR1 SQVTM and CDR2 ANQGSEA. This CDR3 is built from 15 residues.

Details on this clonotype: A much larger clone differs from this one at a single base, so this may be a read error. The chain recombines TRBV14 with TRBJ2-7; tentative D call: TRBD2 (5 bases). The CDR3 has 14 residues. The germline gives CDR1 SGHDN, CDR2 FVKESK. V dropped 4 bases and J dropped 5 bases, with 15 bases sitting between them. The CDR3, as DNA: TGTGCCAGCAGCCCCCACGGGGTAAGGAACGAGCAGTACTTC. Its translation: CASSPHGVRNEQYF.

This clonotype has ten or more counts. The V and J genes are TRBV29-1 and TRBJ1-2; 9 bases agree with TRBD1. Germline assignment: CDR1 SQVTM and CDR2 ANQGSEA. Germline trimming cut 6 bases from V and 3 bases from J; bases unmatched to any gene: 11. The CDR3 length is 15 residues. CDR3 nucleotide sequence: TGCAGCGTCCCCTACAGCCGGACAGGGGACTATGGCTACACCTTC. Residues: CSVPYSRTGDYGYTF.

This clonotype showed up just a few times. This could be a read error, since a much larger clone is one nucleotide away. Here the CDR3 omits its conserved ending phenylalanine or tryptophan, so a read error is the likely source. V and J are TRBV29-1 and TRBJ1-1; weak D call: TRBD1 (6 bases). The germline V gene encodes CDR1 SQVTM and CDR2 ANQGSEA. Trimming left V 4 bases short and J 0 bases short, with 15 bases between. This CDR3 has 15 residues. DNA of the CDR3: TGCAGCGTTGGGAGGGGGGCGCAGGTGAACACTGAAGCTTTCCTT. It is translated as CSVGRGAQVNTEAFL.

This clonotype is labeled as medium-sized. The chain combines TRBV29-1 with TRBJ2-7; 8 positions agree with TRBD1. The V and J ends lost 8 bases and 11 bases, in that order; junction bases with no gene match: 5. Germline lookup yields CDR1 SQVTM and CDR2 ANQGSEA. This CDR3 has 9 amino acids. For the CDR3, the DNA is TGCAGCCTCCGGGACAGGAAGTACTTC. Encoded protein: CSLRDRKYF.